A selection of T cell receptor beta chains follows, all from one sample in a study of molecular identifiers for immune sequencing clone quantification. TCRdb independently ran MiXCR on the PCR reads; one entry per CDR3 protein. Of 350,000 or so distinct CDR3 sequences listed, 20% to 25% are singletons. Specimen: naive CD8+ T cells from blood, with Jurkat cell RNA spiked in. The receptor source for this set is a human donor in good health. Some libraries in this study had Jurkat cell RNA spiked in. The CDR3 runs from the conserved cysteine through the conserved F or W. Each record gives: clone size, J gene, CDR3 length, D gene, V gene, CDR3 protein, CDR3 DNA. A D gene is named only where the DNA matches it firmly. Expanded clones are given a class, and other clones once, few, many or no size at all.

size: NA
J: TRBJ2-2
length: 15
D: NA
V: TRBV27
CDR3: CASSHGGPWPGELFF
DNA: TGTGCCAGCTCCCACGGCGGGCCCTGGCCCGGGGAGCTGTTTTTT

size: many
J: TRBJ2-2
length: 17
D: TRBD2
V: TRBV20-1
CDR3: CSARDSTGGPYTGELFF
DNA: TGCAGTGCTAGAGATTCGACGGGAGGGCCATACACCGGGGAGCTGTTTTTT

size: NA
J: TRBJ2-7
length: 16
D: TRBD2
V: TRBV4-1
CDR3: CASSHDGGLASYEQYF
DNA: TGCGCCAGCAGCCATGATGGAGGACTAGCTTCCTACGAGCAGTACTTC

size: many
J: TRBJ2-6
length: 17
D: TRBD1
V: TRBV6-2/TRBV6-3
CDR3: CASSYETGDSGANVLTF
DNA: TGTGCCAGCAGTTACGAAACAGGGGACTCTGGGGCCAACGTCCTGACTTTC

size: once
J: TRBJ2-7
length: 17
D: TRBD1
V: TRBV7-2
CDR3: CASSLFGTGGSAYERYF
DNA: TGTGCTAGCAGCTTATTTGGGACAGGGGGTTCCGCCTACGAGCGGTACTTC

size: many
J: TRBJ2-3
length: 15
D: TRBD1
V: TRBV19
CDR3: CASSLTGSFTDTQYF
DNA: TGTGCCAGTAGTCTGACAGGGTCCTTCACAGATACGCAGTATTTT

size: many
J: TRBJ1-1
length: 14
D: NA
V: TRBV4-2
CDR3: CASSQGAGATEAFF
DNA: TGTGCCAGCAGCCAAGGGGCAGGGGCGACTGAAGCTTTCTTT

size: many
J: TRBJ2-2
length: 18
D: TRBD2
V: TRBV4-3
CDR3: CASSQVLAGGLNTGELFF
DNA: TGCGCCAGCAGCCAAGTTCTAGCGGGAGGGTTGAACACCGGGGAGCTGTTTTTT

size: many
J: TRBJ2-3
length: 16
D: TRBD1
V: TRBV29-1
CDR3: CSVEVLQGARADTQYF
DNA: TGCAGCGTTGAAGTATTGCAGGGGGCAAGGGCAGATACGCAGTATTTT

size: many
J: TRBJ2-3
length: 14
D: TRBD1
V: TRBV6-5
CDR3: CASGGTGDTDTQYF
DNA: TGTGCCAGCGGAGGGACAGGGGACACAGATACGCAGTATTTT

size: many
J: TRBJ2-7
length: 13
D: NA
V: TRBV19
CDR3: CASSMERYYEQYF
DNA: TGTGCCAGTAGTATGGAGCGCTACTACGAGCAGTACTTC

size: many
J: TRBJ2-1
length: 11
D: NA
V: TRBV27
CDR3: CASSLFGEQFF
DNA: TGTGCCAGCAGTTTATTTGGTGAGCAGTTCTTC

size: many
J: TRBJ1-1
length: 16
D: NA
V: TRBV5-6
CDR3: CASSLEGVGAYTEAFF
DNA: TGTGCCAGCAGCTTGGAAGGGGTGGGGGCTTACACTGAAGCTTTCTTT

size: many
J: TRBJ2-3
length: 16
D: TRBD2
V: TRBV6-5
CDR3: CASSLGAGGSTDTQYF
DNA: TGTGCCAGCAGTCTGGGGGCGGGGGGAAGCACAGATACGCAGTATTTT

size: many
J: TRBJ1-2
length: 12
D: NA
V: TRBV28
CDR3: CASSPPGGSYTF
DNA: TGTGCCAGCAGTCCCCCCGGGGGAAGCTACACCTTC

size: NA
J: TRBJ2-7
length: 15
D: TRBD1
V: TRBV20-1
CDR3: CSAGGDRAYSYEQYF
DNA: TGCAGTGCAGGCGGAGACAGGGCCTACTCCTACGAGCAGTACTTC

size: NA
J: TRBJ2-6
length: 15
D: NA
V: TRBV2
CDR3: CASYQPASGANVLTF
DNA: TGTGCCAGCTACCAACCAGCCTCTGGGGCCAACGTCCTGACTTTC

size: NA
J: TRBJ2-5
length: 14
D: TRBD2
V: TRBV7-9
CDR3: CASSPIAGGETQYF
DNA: TGTGCCAGCAGCCCAATAGCGGGAGGGGAGACCCAGTACTTC

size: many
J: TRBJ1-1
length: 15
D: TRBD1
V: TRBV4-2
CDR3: CASRSGQGAGIGAFF
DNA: TGTGCCAGCAGATCGGGACAGGGGGCAGGGATTGGAGCTTTCTTT

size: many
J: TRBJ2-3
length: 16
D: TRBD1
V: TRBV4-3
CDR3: CASSPNAGGSPDTQYF
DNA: TGCGCCAGCAGCCCGAATGCAGGGGGCAGCCCAGATACGCAGTATTTT

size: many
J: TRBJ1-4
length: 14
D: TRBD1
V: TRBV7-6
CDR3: CASSSGTDSEKLFF
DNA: TGTGCCAGCAGCTCCGGGACAGATAGTGAAAAACTGTTTTTT

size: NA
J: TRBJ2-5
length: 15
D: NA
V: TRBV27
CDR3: CASSTSQGNQETQYF
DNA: TGTGCCAGCAGTACCTCACAGGGCAACCAAGAGACCCAGTACTTC

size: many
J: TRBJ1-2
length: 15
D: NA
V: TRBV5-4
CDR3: CASSWAGTTSYGYTF
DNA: TGTGCCAGCAGCTGGGCCGGGACGACCTCCTATGGCTACACCTTC